These T cell receptor beta chains were read from a single sample in a study of blood T cell repertoires in COVID-19. Produced via immunoSEQ multiplex PCR; TCRdb's table is partial and in-frame only. This sample has about 69,000 clones, with more than 75% found just once. Sequenced sample: peripheral blood. All receptors come from a human donor in a cohort sampled during active COVID-19. Both conserved end residues are part of each CDR3. Fields, in order: V gene, J gene, D gene, clone size, CDR3 protein, CDR3 DNA. A D gene is named only where the DNA matches it firmly. Expanded clones are given a class, and other clones once, few, many or no size at all.

V gene: TRBV5-1; J gene: TRBJ2-7; D gene: -; clone size: -; CDR3 protein: CASSSTGDSYEQYF; CDR3 DNA: TGCGCCAGCAGCTCTACAGGTGATTCCTACGAGCAGTACTTC
V gene: TRBV18; J gene: TRBJ1-4; D gene: -; clone size: -; CDR3 protein: CASFRDLREEKLFF; CDR3 DNA: TGTGCCAGCTTCCGGGACCTACGGGAGGAAAAACTGTTTTTT
V gene: TRBV5-1; J gene: TRBJ2-7; D gene: -; clone size: -; CDR3 protein: CASSLVENYEQYF; CDR3 DNA: TGCGCCAGCAGCTTGGTAGAAAACTACGAGCAGTACTTC
V gene: TRBV28; J gene: TRBJ1-2; D gene: -; clone size: few; CDR3 protein: CASSLLRDDGYTF; CDR3 DNA: TGTGCCAGCAGTTTACTCAGGGATGATGGCTACACCTTC
V gene: TRBV6-5; J gene: TRBJ1-2; D gene: -; clone size: -; CDR3 protein: CASSGAYGYTF; CDR3 DNA: TGTGCCAGCAGCGGAGCCTATGGCTACACCTTC
V gene: TRBV5-4; J gene: TRBJ2-6; D gene: TRBD1; clone size: -; CDR3 protein: CASSSPTGGAWANVLTF; CDR3 DNA: TGTGCCAGCAGCTCCCCAACAGGGGGCGCTTGGGCCAACGTCCTGACTTTC
V gene: TRBV28; J gene: TRBJ2-2; D gene: -; clone size: -; CDR3 protein: CASSLAGLANTGELFF; CDR3 DNA: TGTGCCAGCAGTCTTGCAGGGTTAGCGAACACCGGGGAGCTGTTTTTT
V gene: TRBV10-3; J gene: TRBJ2-3; D gene: TRBD2; clone size: few; CDR3 protein: CAISETSGSTDTQYF; CDR3 DNA: TGTGCCATCAGTGAGACTAGCGGGAGTACAGATACGCAGTATTTT
V gene: TRBV24-1; J gene: TRBJ2-5; D gene: TRBD1; clone size: -; CDR3 protein: CATSDSGTGIIETQYF; CDR3 DNA: TGTGCCACCAGTGACTCTGGGACAGGGATTATCGAGACCCAGTACTTC
V gene: TRBV6-1; J gene: TRBJ1-5; D gene: TRBD1; clone size: -; CDR3 protein: CASSDGTGVGGQPQHF; CDR3 DNA: TGTGCCAGCAGTGACGGGACAGGGGTCGGGGGACAGCCCCAGCATTTT
V gene: TRBV5-1; J gene: TRBJ2-7; D gene: -; clone size: once; CDR3 protein: CASSLVSTGEQYF; CDR3 DNA: TGCGCCAGCAGCTTGGTTAGCACGGGCGAGCAGTACTTC
V gene: TRBV9; J gene: TRBJ1-1; D gene: -; clone size: once; CDR3 protein: CASSERAGLEAFF; CDR3 DNA: TGTGCCAGCAGCGAAAGGGCGGGGCTTGAAGCTTTCTTT
V gene: TRBV6-1; J gene: TRBJ2-1; D gene: -; clone size: once; CDR3 protein: CASSDGLYNEQFF; CDR3 DNA: TGTGCCAGCAGTGATGGGCTTTACAATGAGCAGTTCTTC
V gene: TRBV6-5; J gene: TRBJ1-3; D gene: TRBD1; clone size: -; CDR3 protein: CASSYSDRASIYF; CDR3 DNA: TGTGCCAGCAGTTACTCGGACAGGGCCTCCATATATTTT
V gene: TRBV28; J gene: TRBJ2-7; D gene: -; clone size: few; CDR3 protein: CASSQGSREQYF; CDR3 DNA: TGTGCCAGCAGCCAGGGATCCCGCGAGCAGTACTTC
V gene: TRBV5-1; J gene: TRBJ1-5; D gene: -; clone size: -; CDR3 protein: CASSLLPGGAVGNQPQHF; CDR3 DNA: TGCGCCAGCAGCTTACTACCGGGAGGGGCGGTGGGCAATCAGCCCCAGCATTTT
V gene: TRBV27; J gene: TRBJ1-2; D gene: -; clone size: -; CDR3 protein: CASSLSGPYGYTF; CDR3 DNA: TGTGCCAGCAGTTTATCTGGGCCCTATGGCTACACCTTC
V gene: TRBV4-2; J gene: TRBJ2-3; D gene: TRBD2; clone size: -; CDR3 protein: CASSRTKGTSGGISTDTQYF; CDR3 DNA: TGTGCCAGCAGCCGTACTAAGGGGACTAGCGGGGGTATAAGCACAGATACGCAGTATTTT
V gene: TRBV5-4; J gene: TRBJ2-5; D gene: -; clone size: -; CDR3 protein: CASSPGRGETQYF; CDR3 DNA: TGTGCCAGCAGCCCGGGGAGAGGGGAGACCCAGTACTTC
V gene: TRBV28; J gene: TRBJ2-3; D gene: TRBD2; clone size: few; CDR3 protein: CASRRTSGRTDTQYF; CDR3 DNA: TGTGCCAGCAGAAGGACTAGCGGGAGGACAGATACGCAGTATTTT
V gene: TRBV10-1; J gene: TRBJ1-3; D gene: -; clone size: few; CDR3 protein: CASSDGLTGGNTIYF; CDR3 DNA: TGCGCCAGCAGTGATGGACTCACGGGTGGAAACACCATATATTTT
V gene: TRBV10-3; J gene: TRBJ2-7; D gene: TRBD2; clone size: few; CDR3 protein: CAISGPGLAGDHYEQYF; CDR3 DNA: TGTGCCATCAGTGGCCCCGGACTAGCGGGGGACCACTACGAGCAGTACTTC
V gene: TRBV24-1; J gene: TRBJ1-2; D gene: TRBD1; clone size: -; CDR3 protein: CATSDSTGTGIYGYTF; CDR3 DNA: TGTGCCACCAGTGACTCGACCGGGACAGGGATCTATGGCTACACCTTC
V gene: TRBV3-1/TRBV3-2; J gene: TRBJ2-5; D gene: -; clone size: -; CDR3 protein: CASSQGTWGGRETQYF; CDR3 DNA: TGTGCCAGCAGCCAAGGAACCTGGGGGGGCCGGGAGACCCAGTACTTC
V gene: TRBV7-2; J gene: TRBJ2-1; D gene: TRBD2; clone size: once; CDR3 protein: CASSLTGTSDYNEQFF; CDR3 DNA: TGTGCCAGCAGCCTCACGGGGACTAGCGATTACAATGAGCAGTTCTTC
V gene: TRBV7-2; J gene: TRBJ2-3; D gene: -; clone size: few; CDR3 protein: CASSLAAPDTQYF; CDR3 DNA: TGTGCCAGCAGCTTAGCAGCCCCAGATACGCAGTATTTT
V gene: TRBV28; J gene: TRBJ1-6; D gene: -; clone size: -; CDR3 protein: CASSKFLQSLNSPLHF; CDR3 DNA: TGTGCCAGCAGTAAATTCCTGCAGTCATTAAATTCACCCCTCCACTTT
V gene: TRBV25-1; J gene: TRBJ2-3; D gene: -; clone size: -; CDR3 protein: CASSDTTGSIRGNTQYF; CDR3 DNA: TGTGCCAGCAGTGATACGACAGGGAGCATTCGCGGGAATACGCAGTATTTT
V gene: TRBV6-2/TRBV6-3; J gene: TRBJ1-5; D gene: -; clone size: -; CDR3 protein: CASSYGQNQPQHF; CDR3 DNA: TGTGCCAGCAGTTACGGGCAGAATCAGCCCCAGCATTTT
V gene: TRBV6-5; J gene: TRBJ2-1; D gene: -; clone size: few; CDR3 protein: CASSYISGSFDNEQFF; CDR3 DNA: TGTGCCAGCAGTTACATCTCGGGGTCCTTCGACAATGAGCAGTTCTTC
V gene: TRBV6-5; J gene: TRBJ2-5; D gene: -; clone size: -; CDR3 protein: CASTATSDRQYF; CDR3 DNA: TGTGCCAGCACGGCAACTAGTGACCGCCAGTACTTC
V gene: TRBV19; J gene: TRBJ2-1; D gene: TRBD2; clone size: -; CDR3 protein: CASSPYVTSGGYEQFF; CDR3 DNA: TGTGCCAGTAGCCCCTATGTGACTAGCGGGGGGTATGAGCAGTTCTTC
V gene: TRBV7-2; J gene: TRBJ2-2; D gene: TRBD1; clone size: -; CDR3 protein: CASSGQAPGELFF; CDR3 DNA: TGTGCCAGCAGCGGACAGGCCCCCGGGGAGCTGTTTTTT
V gene: TRBV28; J gene: TRBJ1-2; D gene: -; clone size: -; CDR3 protein: CASSSQGTYGYTF; CDR3 DNA: TGTGCCAGCAGTTCGCAGGGAACCTATGGCTACACCTTC
V gene: TRBV6-1; J gene: TRBJ2-1; D gene: TRBD1; clone size: -; CDR3 protein: CASSERGTDYNEQFF; CDR3 DNA: TGTGCCAGCAGTGAAAGGGGGACAGATTACAATGAGCAGTTCTTC
V gene: TRBV4-2; J gene: TRBJ2-5; D gene: TRBD2; clone size: -; CDR3 protein: CASSQGVRAGAGETQYF; CDR3 DNA: TGTGCCAGCAGCCAGGGGGTGAGAGCGGGGGCGGGAGAGACCCAGTACTTC
V gene: TRBV7-8; J gene: TRBJ2-3; D gene: -; clone size: -; CDR3 protein: CASSRQVTDTQYF; CDR3 DNA: TGTGCCAGCAGCCGACAGGTCACAGATACGCAGTATTTT
V gene: TRBV7-8; J gene: TRBJ1-5; D gene: TRBD1; clone size: -; CDR3 protein: CASSPGQVREPQHF; CDR3 DNA: TGTGCCAGCAGCCCAGGACAGGTTAGGGAGCCCCAGCATTTT
V gene: TRBV9; J gene: TRBJ2-1; D gene: TRBD2; clone size: -; CDR3 protein: CASSVGLRTSGGYNEQFF; CDR3 DNA: TGTGCCAGCAGCGTAGGGCTTCGGACTAGCGGGGGGTACAATGAGCAGTTCTTC
V gene: TRBV5-1; J gene: TRBJ2-7; D gene: TRBD2; clone size: once; CDR3 protein: CASSAQSSGGTYEQYF; CDR3 DNA: TGCGCCAGCAGCGCCCAATCTAGCGGGGGAACCTACGAGCAGTACTTC
V gene: TRBV7-8; J gene: TRBJ1-1; D gene: -; clone size: -; CDR3 protein: CASSFTGSNTEAFF; CDR3 DNA: TGTGCCAGCAGCTTTACAGGCTCGAACACTGAAGCTTTCTTT
V gene: TRBV28; J gene: TRBJ2-6; D gene: -; clone size: many; CDR3 protein: CASSTFGGGSGANVLTF; CDR3 DNA: TGTGCCAGCAGTACATTTGGGGGCGGCTCTGGGGCCAACGTCCTGACTTTC
V gene: TRBV19; J gene: TRBJ1-4; D gene: TRBD1; clone size: -; CDR3 protein: CASSRRDRTNEKLFF; CDR3 DNA: TGTGCCAGTAGTCGAAGGGACAGAACTAATGAAAAACTGTTTTTT
V gene: TRBV18; J gene: TRBJ2-7; D gene: -; clone size: -; CDR3 protein: CASSLDPREQYF; CDR3 DNA: TGTGCCAGCTCACTAGACCCTAGGGAGCAGTACTTC
V gene: TRBV7-2; J gene: TRBJ2-5; D gene: -; clone size: -; CDR3 protein: CASSLAQGWRWETQYF; CDR3 DNA: TGTGCCAGCAGCTTAGCCCAGGGTTGGCGCTGGGAGACCCAGTACTTC
V gene: TRBV12-3/TRBV12-4; J gene: TRBJ1-2; D gene: TRBD1; clone size: -; CDR3 protein: CASSRTGAYTYTF; CDR3 DNA: TGTGCCAGCAGCAGGACAGGGGCTTATACCTACACCTTC
V gene: TRBV18; J gene: TRBJ1-1; D gene: TRBD1; clone size: -; CDR3 protein: CASTSGTGRLGTEAFF; CDR3 DNA: TGTGCCAGCACATCCGGGACAGGCCGCTTGGGGACTGAAGCTTTCTTT
V gene: TRBV7-8; J gene: TRBJ1-2; D gene: TRBD1; clone size: -; CDR3 protein: CASSSSGGTTTNYGYTF; CDR3 DNA: TGTGCCAGCAGCTCTTCAGGGGGCACTACAACGAACTATGGCTACACCTTC
V gene: TRBV5-5; J gene: TRBJ2-7; D gene: -; clone size: -; CDR3 protein: CASSYRELSYEQYF; CDR3 DNA: TGTGCCAGCAGTTACAGGGAGCTGAGCTACGAGCAGTACTTC
V gene: TRBV6-4; J gene: TRBJ2-6; D gene: TRBD1; clone size: -; CDR3 protein: CASSGGTGPFSGANVLTF; CDR3 DNA: TGTGCCAGCAGTGGGGGGACAGGACCCTTCTCTGGGGCCAACGTCCTGACTTTC